These 32 T cell receptor beta chains were sequenced from one sample in a study of tumor-infiltrating lymphocytes in primary liver carcinoma listed by TCRdb under 2017. Without any cell sorting, total RNA and DNA were extracted together from roughly 20-30 mg of bulk tissue using the AllPrep DNA/RNA mini kit. Sequenced using an Illumina HiSeq 2500. Using a constant-region primer and ProtoScript II reverse transcriptase, TCRbeta-specific cDNA was reverse-transcribed from 500 ng total RNA. Construction of the TCRbeta libraries relied on three nested rounds of multiplex PCR, following a slightly modified ARM-PCR procedure. Each of the first two PCR rounds ran for approximately 10 cycles using multiplex TRBV1-TRBV30 forward primers together with a Cbeta reverse primer. TCRdb trimmed the raw reads at Q25, called clones with MiXCR and kept productive beta chains. Here each entry gathers all rows of one CDR3 protein and keeps the most common genes and DNA. The sample table lists 90,000 to 100,000 distinct CDR3 sequences, roughly 69% of them with a count of one. The ten most abundant clones make up over 9.5% of the sample.

Sequenced input: liver tumor tissue from sampling region 5. The sample's cell subset or site label, in plain terms: tumor region T5, tumor centre. The receptor source for this set is a woman aged 60-70 years with primary liver carcinoma and hepatitis B virus infection.

This chain joins TRBV6-5 and TRBJ2-7; unclear D gene. Per germline, CDR1 MNHEY and CDR2 SVGAGI. This CDR3 is 12 amino acids long. The ends were cut back, 7 bases at V and 8 bases at J, with 15 bases in the middle. The CDR3 coding sequence is TGTGCCAGCACTTCCAGAGGTTACAAGCAGTACTTC. Its protein product is CASTSRGYKQYF.

Details on this clonotype: One end of the junction is discordant with germline, which a read error may explain. Here the CDR3 DNA reads TGTGCCAGCAGCCGATCCACGTTCCGGGGTGGCTATTGCTACACCTTC. Translating gives CASSRSTFRGGYCYTF. This chain uses TRBV7-9 with TRBJ1-2; the D is unclear. The V gene's germline CDR1 is SEHNR and CDR2 FQNEAQ (reference sequence). The CDR3 runs to 16 residues.

CDR3 in amino acids: CASSSRQVSTEAFF. The CDR3, as DNA: TGTGCCAGCAGCTCCCGACAGGTGAGTACTGAAGCTTTCTTT. The gene calls are TRBV13 and TRBJ1-1; the D gene is possibly TRBD1 (6 bases). Trimming shortened V by 4 bases and J by 5 bases, and 14 bases separated the two germline ends. This CDR3 has 14 residues. Looked up from germline, CDR1 is PRHDT and CDR2 is FYEKMQ (reference sequence).

This clonotype has more than one count but fewer than ten. This rearrangement joins TRBV5-1 to TRBJ2-7; 11 bases line up with TRBD1. The V segment lost 6 bases and the J segment 0 bases; nucleotides outside the gene matches: 8. CDR1 is SGHRS, CDR2 YFSETQ, per germline. CDR3 size: 16 residues. CDR3 sequence reads: CASTPWGTGGSYEQYF. The CDR3 bases are TGCGCCAGCACACCCTGGGGGACAGGGGGCTCCTACGAGCAGTACTTC. Full variable domain (missing parts from reference TRBV5-1 and TRBJ2-7): KAGVTQTPRYLIKTRGQQVTLSCSPISGHRSVSWYQQTPGQGLQFLFEYFSETQRNKGNFPGRFSGRQFSNSRSEMNVSTLELGDSALYLCASTPWGTGGSYEQYFGPGTRLTVT.

Regarding this clonotype: One junction end disagrees with the germline gene, perhaps due to a read error. The rearrangement joins TRBV5-1 to TRBJ2-7; TRBD2 agrees at 7 bases. CDR3 length: 14 residues. Germline CDR1 reads SGHRS; CDR2 reads YFSETQ. Here the CDR3 reads CAGSPGDYAYEQYF. The CDR3 nucleotides are TGCGCCGGCAGCCCGGGGGACTATGCTTACGAGCAGTACTTC.

The rearrangement joins TRBV6-4 to TRBJ2-3; possible D gene TRBD1, 7 bases. The CDR3 extends over 15 amino acids. Germline CDR1 MRHNA, CDR2 SNTAGT. Between the trimmed V and J ends, which lost 3 bases and 3 bases, there was a span of 13 bases. The CDR3 loop reads CASSEAAGGTDTQYF. The CDR3 nucleotides are TGTGCCAGCAGTGAGGCGGCAGGGGGGACAGATACGCAGTATTTT.

A few counts support this clonotype. With a much larger clone just one base away, this may be a read error. The chain carries TRBV6-2 or TRBV6-3 and TRBJ2-1, with TRBD1 matching over 7 bases. CDR1 is MNHEY and CDR2 is SVGEGT in the germline V gene. The length of the CDR3 is 15 residues. The CDR3 DNA is TGTGTCAGCAGCCAACAGGGGTTTCTAAGCAATGAGCAGTTCTTC. Protein sequence: CVSSQQGFLSNEQFF.

Concerning this clonotype itself: This clone may be a read error of a much larger clone one base away. This sequence joins TRBV29-1 and TRBJ2-1, with a weak D call TRBD2 (6 bases). Trimming stripped 7 bases from V and 8 bases from J, with 15 bases between. The CDR3 consists of 12 residues. Per germline, CDR1 SQVTM and CDR2 ANQGSEA. The CDR3 sequence is CSADAPSDEQFF. The CDR3 DNA follows: TGCAGCGCTGACGCTCCTAGCGATGAGCAGTTCTTC.

The rearrangement links TRBV20-1 to TRBJ2-7, with no clear D. Per the germline V gene, CDR1 is DFQATT and CDR2 is SNEGSKA (reference sequence). Trimming pared 6 bases from V and 2 bases from J, leaving 17 bases between. The CDR3 loop spans 14 amino acids. This CDR3 reads CSAQRSFITYEQYF. In DNA form, the CDR3 reads TGCAGTGCCCAAAGGTCCTTCATAACCTACGAGCAGTACTTC.

Turning to this clonotype: Since a much larger clone is just one base distant, this may be a read error. The chain has TRBV15 and TRBJ2-7, with TRBD1 matching 7 bases. The CDR3 contains 14 residues. CDR1 is LNHNV and CDR2 is YYDKDF in the germline V gene (reference sequence). The J segment lost 3 bases and the V segment lost 7 bases, leaving 9 bases of the junction unmatched. CDR3 protein: CATNRGQNDYEQYF. As DNA, the CDR3 is TGTGCCACCAACAGGGGACAAAACGACTACGAGCAGTACTTC.

About this clonotype itself: At one boundary the junction diverges from the germline segment, which might be a read error. The chain employs TRBV28 and TRBJ1-5; D ambiguous. Per germline, CDR1 MDHEN and CDR2 SYDVKM. The CDR3 spans 15 residues. The CDR3 DNA sequence: TGTGCCAGCAGGTTTTCATGGGGTAGCGATCAGCCCCAGCACTTT. It yields the protein CASRFSWGSDQPQHF.

The rearrangement joins TRBV28 to TRBJ2-7, with 10 bases fitting TRBD1. The CDR3 consists of 14 residues. With 6 bases clipped from V and 7 bases from J, the junction kept 9 bases outside the gene matches. Germline V gives CDR1 MDHEN, CDR2 SYDVKM. As DNA, the CDR3 is TGTGCCAGCAGCTCGACAGGGGGCTTCGGGGAGCAGTACTTC. This sequence encodes CASSSTGGFGEQYF.

Comments on this clonotype: Since no conserved phenylalanine or tryptophan closes the CDR3, a read error is the likely cause. The J gene is TRBJ2-1, the V gene TRBV4-2; no firm D call. From germline, CDR1 is LGHNA and CDR2 YNFKEQ. The CDR3 spans 12 residues. The CDR3 region is CASGQEMGEQFY. The CDR3 region has the DNA TGTGCCAGCGGCCAAGAAATGGGCGAGCAGTTCTAC.

About this clonotype itself: A read error may explain this, as a much larger clone is one base away. This chain connects TRBV5-5 to TRBJ2-1; 12 bases are shared with TRBD2. Germline CDR1 is SGHKS and CDR2 is YYEKEE (reference sequence). This CDR3 spans 15 amino acids. The CDR3 reads CVSSSTSGSGGEQFF. The CDR3 DNA sequence: TGTGTCAGCAGCTCGACTAGCGGGAGTGGGGGTGAGCAGTTCTTC.

Worth noting for this clonotype: A much larger clone differs from this one at a single base, so this may be a read error. The chain is built from TRBV7-8 and TRBJ2-3; D remains ambiguous. Trimming pared 0 bases from V and 8 bases from J, leaving 12 bases between. Per germline, CDR1 SGHVS and CDR2 FQNEAQ. CDR3 length: 14 amino acids. The CDR3 sequence is CASSLAWHLSTQYF. The CDR3 nucleotides are TGTGCCAGCAGCTTAGCGTGGCACTTGAGTACGCAGTATTTT.

This clonotype has only one observation. An end of the junction differs from the germline gene, which may be a read error. The rearrangement uses TRBV5-5 and TRBJ2-5; tentatively, D is TRBD2 (6 bases). The CDR3 has 16 amino acids. The germline V gene has CDR1 SGHKS and CDR2 YYEKEE (reference sequence). CDR3 DNA sequence: TGTACCAGCAGCTCGGAGACGGGGGTTTCACAAGAGACCCAGTACTTC. It codes for CTSSSETGVSQETQYF.

This clonotype was detected a few times. The V and J genes are TRBV7-2 and TRBJ2-3; TRBD2 matches 13 bases. Germline V gene data show CDR1 as SGHTA and CDR2 as FQGNSA. Germline trimming cut 5 bases from V and 2 bases from J; bases unmatched to any gene: 4. The CDR3 runs to 16 residues. The DNA of the CDR3 is TGTGCCAGCAGCGTACTAGCGGGAGGGGTCACAGATACGCAGTATTTT. Its protein product is CASSVLAGGVTDTQYF.

CDR3 coding DNA: TGTGCCAGTAAGGGGGTAGCCGGAACCACAGATACGCAGTATTTT. Its protein is CASKGVAGTTDTQYF. This rearrangement joins TRBV11-2 to TRBJ2-3; maybe TRBD1 (6 bases). The V and J ends lost 9 bases and 2 bases respectively, with 18 bases between them. CDR1 is SGHAT, CDR2 FQNNGV, per germline. The CDR3 sequence is 15 residues long.

Points on this clonotype: It is likely a read error, because the conserved phenylalanine at the end of the CDR3 is missing. The DNA is left out, because the CDR3 cannot be placed on it with certainty; the CDR3 is given as TCRdb lists it. The V call is TRBV6-2 or TRBV6-3, the J call TRBJ1-1. Germline CDR1 is MNHEY and CDR2 is SVGEGT. The CDR3 sequence runs 13 residues, both termini included. This CDR3 is CASSHKDRLHAFY.

V is TRBV25-1 and J is TRBJ1-2; a possible D gene is TRBD1 (5 bases). Germline V CDR1 and CDR2: MGHDK, SYGVNS. CDR3 length: 13 residues. V dropped 6 bases and J dropped 10 bases, with 18 bases sitting between them. CDR3 nucleotides: TGTGCCAGCAGCGGTAGGCAGGGCGGTGACTACACCTTC. It codes for CASSGRQGGDYTF.

This sequence joins TRBV11-2 and TRBJ2-7; no definite D call. V lost 3 bases and J lost 6, with 15 bases in between. Germline V lookup: CDR1 SGHAT, CDR2 FQNNGV. The CDR3 covers 14 residues. CDR3 amino acids: CASSFQTLRSEQYF. CDR3 bases: TGTGCCAGCAGCTTCCAGACGCTCCGGAGCGAGCAGTACTTC.

Comments on this clonotype: One end of the junction is discordant with germline, which a read error may explain. The J gene is TRBJ1-4, the V gene TRBV5-1; no clear D. CDR1 and CDR2 from the germline V gene are SGHRS and YFSETQ. This CDR3 spans 16 amino acids. CDR3 amino acids: CAGSSLGRQENEKLFF. CDR3 nucleotide sequence: TGCGCCGGCAGCTCGCTAGGTCGTCAGGAAAATGAAAAACTGTTTTTT.

With respect to this clonotype: This may come from a read error, since a much larger clone is one base off. CDR3 DNA sequence: TGTGCCAGCAGCCAAATAGCTAAGGACTTTCAGTACTTC. This gives the protein CASSQIAKDFQYF. V gene TRBV14 combines with J gene TRBJ2-4, with D possibly TRBD2 on 5 matching bases. CDR1 is SGHDN and CDR2 is FVKESK in the germline V gene. V lost 2 bases and J 11 bases, leaving 13 bases between the germline ends. This CDR3 is built from 13 residues.

The CDR3 DNA reads TGCGGCGATGGGACCTCTTCTCAGCCCCAGCATTTT. Amino acid sequence: CGDGTSSQPQHF. The rearrangement joins TRBV29-1 to TRBJ1-5, with a tentative D call TRBD1 (5 bases). Germline loops: CDR1 SQVTM, CDR2 ANQGSEA. The CDR3 is made up of 12 amino acids.

In its sample, this clonotype was seen many times. The chain joins TRBV5-1 to TRBJ2-5; the match to TRBD1 covers 9 bases. V was clipped by 4 bases and J by 5 bases; unmatched bases: 6. This CDR3 region has 14 residues. Germline V gene lookup returns CDR1 SGHRS and CDR2 YFSETQ. CDR3 DNA: TGCGCCAGCAGCGTGAATACAGGGGGCGAGACCCAGTACTTC. Its translation: CASSVNTGGETQYF.

In the case of this clonotype: One base away lies a much larger clone, so this may be a sequencing read error. The V and J genes are TRBV29-1 and TRBJ2-2; 7 bases are a match to TRBD2. Germline values: CDR1 SQVTM, CDR2 ANQGSEA. The CDR3 runs to 14 residues. In DNA form, the CDR3 reads TGCAGCGTGGTGACTAGCATGAACACCGGGGGGCTGTTTTTT. The encoded protein is CSVVTSMNTGGLFF.

The chain has TRBV18 and TRBJ2-7; TRBD2 agrees at 8 bases. The CDR3 has 13 residues. The trim removed 3 bases at V and 5 bases at J, leaving 3 bases unmatched. CDR1 KGHSH and CDR2 LQKENI come from the germline V gene. The CDR3 protein is CASSPISGNEQYF. The CDR3 DNA sequence: TGTGCCAGCTCACCGATTAGCGGGAACGAGCAGTACTTC.

In regard to this clonotype: One end of the junction is discordant with germline, which a read error may explain. The gene calls are TRBV29-1 and TRBJ1-1; D unresolved. The CDR3 sequence is 13 residues long. Germline V gene sequence: CDR1 SQVTM, CDR2 ANQGSEA. CDR3 nucleotides: TGTAGCGTTGAAGATCTCGGGAACACTGGAGCTTTCTTT. Its protein is CSVEDLGNTGAFF.

With regard to this clonotype: The missing conserved phenylalanine or tryptophan at the end of this CDR3 makes a read error likely. The chain uses TRBV5-1 and TRBJ2-1; possible D gene TRBD1, 5 bases. This CDR3 has 16 residues. Germline CDR1 SGHRS, CDR2 YFSETQ. CDR3 protein: CSSSLSTTFRGNEQFS. The DNA of the CDR3 is TGCTCCAGCAGCTTGTCCACGACATTTAGGGGTAACGAGCAGTTCTCC.

Comments on this clonotype: Germline is not matched at one junction end, which may reflect a read error. This rearrangement joins TRBV12-5 to TRBJ2-2, with D tentatively TRBD1 or TRBD2 (5 bases each). In germline, CDR1 is LGHNT, CDR2 FRNRAP. This CDR3 is built from 15 residues. CDR3 loop: CGSTNSGRNTGKLFF. CDR3 bases: TGTGGTAGTACAAACTCGGGACGGAACACCGGGAAGCTGTTTTTT.

In regard to this clonotype: A read error may be the cause here, since a much bigger clone is one base away. It is likely a read error, because the conserved phenylalanine at the end of the CDR3 is missing. This sequence joins TRBV5-4 and TRBJ2-5; D gene unclear. The CDR3 is 11 residues long. Per the germline V gene, CDR1 is SGHNT and CDR2 is YYREEE (reference sequence). V dropped 2 bases and J dropped 5 bases, with 4 bases sitting between them. Here the CDR3 DNA reads TGTGCCAGCAGCTTTACGGAGACCCAGTACTCC. This codes for CASSFTETQYS.

Many counts were recorded for this clonotype. V and J are TRBV12-3 or TRBV12-4 and TRBJ2-1, with D unclear. The V and J ends lost 8 bases and 7 bases respectively, with 9 bases between them. This CDR3 has 11 amino acids. CDR3 in amino acids: CASSKVNEQFF. CDR3 sequence (DNA): TGTGCCAGCTCGAAAGTTAATGAGCAGTTCTTC.